This T cell receptor beta chain appears in the sequencing data of a study of T cell responses to AZD1222 COVID-19 vaccine. The study's findings and limits: Possibly, clonal diversity was underestimated; donors were largely white British and included more females. Vaccination with two AZD1222 doses was followed by a rise in Spike-specific TCR breadth and depth. Baseline serostatus was positive in only six AZD1222 recipients. Unmutated variant regions reportedly attract nearly half of all spike-specific TCRs.

CDR1 and CDR2 from the germline V gene are SGHRS and YFSETQ. Trimming shortened V by 0 bases and J by 3 bases, and 13 bases separated the two germline ends. The CDR3 is made up of 15 amino acids. Measured with immunoSEQ multiplex PCR; TCRdb has only the in-frame clones, and not every one. The sample holds roughly 130,000 clones; around 94% are singletons and the top ten take roughly 6.6%. As regards this clone: What it binds is not known.

The V and J genes are TRBV5-1 and TRBJ2-7; tentative D call: TRBD1 (6 bases). This TCR was sampled from an adult in good health. The sample here was peripheral blood, taken on day 0 of AZD1222 vaccination. CDR3 sequence (DNA): TGCGCCAGCAGCTTGGAACAGGGTAGCGACTACGAGCAGTACTTC. Translating it yields CASSLEQGSDYEQYF.